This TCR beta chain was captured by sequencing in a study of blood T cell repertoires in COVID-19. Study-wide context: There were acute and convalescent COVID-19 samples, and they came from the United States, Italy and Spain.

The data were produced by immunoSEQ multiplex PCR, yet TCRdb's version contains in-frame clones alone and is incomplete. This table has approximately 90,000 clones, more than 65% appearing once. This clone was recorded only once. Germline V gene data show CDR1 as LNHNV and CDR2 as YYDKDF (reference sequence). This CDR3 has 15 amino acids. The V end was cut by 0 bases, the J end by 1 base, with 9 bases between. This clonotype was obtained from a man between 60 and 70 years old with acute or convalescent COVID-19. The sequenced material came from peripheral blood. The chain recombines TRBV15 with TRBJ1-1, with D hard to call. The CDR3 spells CATSRDAGRNTEAFF. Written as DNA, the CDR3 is TGTGCCACCAGCAGAGATGCAGGAAGGAACACTGAAGCTTTCTTT. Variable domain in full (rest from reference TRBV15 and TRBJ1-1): DAMVIQNPRYQVTQFGKPVTLSCSQTLNHNVMYWYQQKSSQAPKLLFHYYDKDFNNEADTPDNFQSRRPNTSFCFLDIRSPGLGDTAMYLCATSRDAGRNTEAFFGQGTRLTVV.